These 20 T cell receptor beta chains share one sample of origin, sequenced in a study of shared clonotypes between healthy human individuals. Data came from immunoSEQ multiplex PCR; TCRdb stores just in-frame clones and leaves some out. The sample consists of about 480,000 clones, around 74% of them appearing once. The sample was PBMCs. The source is a woman aged 40 to 50 in good health. Some clones in this sample may be carry-over from other donors' samples.

The V gene is TRBV30, the J gene TRBJ2-1; no clear D gene. V lost 2 bases and J 4 bases, leaving 9 bases between the germline ends. Germline CDR1 reads GTSNPN; CDR2 reads SVGIG (reference sequence). This CDR3 spans 13 amino acids. This chain's CDR3 is CAWSTGRYNEQFF. CDR3 nucleotides: TGTGCCTGGAGTACCGGCAGATACAATGAGCAGTTCTTC.

The chain carries TRBV11-3 and TRBJ2-1; D may be TRBD2 (5 bases). Germline CDR1 SGHNT, CDR2 YENEEA. The germline V and J ends were trimmed by 1 base and 3 bases, with 10 bases remaining between them. The CDR3 is 15 residues long. CDR3 sequence reads: CASSLGNRDYNEQFF. For the CDR3, the DNA is TGTGCCAGCAGCTTAGGAAACCGGGACTACAATGAGCAGTTCTTC.

V usage is TRBV7-9 and J usage is TRBJ2-7; D might be TRBD1 or TRBD2, each matching 5 bases. The CDR3 covers 15 residues. V dropped 5 bases and J dropped 6 bases, with 20 bases sitting between them. Per germline, CDR1 SEHNR and CDR2 FQNEAQ (reference sequence). CDR3 DNA sequence: TGTGCCAGCAGCACCCGGGACGTGCCCCAGGGCGAGCAGTACTTC. Translated: CASSTRDVPQGEQYF.

The chain carries TRBV4-1 and TRBJ2-5; 10 bases are a match to TRBD1. V dropped 3 bases and J dropped 3; count of bases not matched to a gene: 4. Germline lookup yields CDR1 MGHRA and CDR2 YSYEKL. This CDR3 has 15 residues. The CDR3 sequence: CASSHLGQGKETQYF. The CDR3 bases are TGCGCCAGCAGCCACCTGGGACAGGGGAAAGAGACCCAGTACTTC.

The rearrangement joins TRBV7-9 to TRBJ1-4; 7 bases match TRBD1. CDR1 is SEHNR and CDR2 is FQNEAQ in the germline V gene (reference sequence). The CDR3 length is 15 residues. The junction had 7 bases not matched to a gene; V was cut back by 5 bases and J by 4 bases. CDR3 amino acids: CASSTTGAGNEKLFF. The CDR3 region has the DNA TGTGCCAGCAGCACCACAGGGGCCGGTAATGAAAAACTGTTTTTT.

The V and J genes are TRBV28 and TRBJ1-4; a possible D gene is TRBD1 (5 bases). Trimming removed 6 bases from V and 8 bases from J, with 16 bases in between. There are 14 residues in the CDR3. Germline assignment: CDR1 MDHEN and CDR2 SYDVKM. The DNA for the CDR3 is TGTGCCAGCAGGAGAGATGTCGGGGGGGAAAAACTGTTTTTT. This codes for CASRRDVGGEKLFF.

This clone was detected only once. This chain connects TRBV11-2 to TRBJ2-7; D remains unclear. Germline assignment: CDR1 SGHAT and CDR2 FQNNGV. This CDR3 is built from 12 residues. V gave up 5 bases and J gave up 4 bases, with 9 bases separating them. CDR3: CASSPHVYEQYF. The CDR3, as DNA: TGTGCCAGCAGCCCACATGTTTACGAGCAGTACTTC.

This clone is a singleton in its sample. V and J are TRBV14 and TRBJ2-5; perhaps TRBD2 as D (6 bases). Germline CDR1 is SGHDN and CDR2 is FVKESK. V was pared by 5 bases and J by 7 bases, with 14 bases between. This CDR3 spans 13 amino acids. The CDR3 sequence: CASSATSPGTQYF. Written as DNA, the CDR3 is TGTGCCAGCAGCGCAACTAGCCCCGGGACCCAGTACTTC.

V gene TRBV28 combines with J gene TRBJ2-7; no definite D call. Trimming took off 10 bases at V and 5 bases at J, with 15 bases between the two ends. This CDR3 has 12 residues. From germline, CDR1 is MDHEN and CDR2 SYDVKM. The CDR3 region is CATRPRLHEQYF. Written as DNA, the CDR3 is TGTGCCACCCGCCCCCGACTCCACGAGCAGTACTTC.

The chain couples TRBV27 to TRBJ1-2; D unresolved. This CDR3 contains 13 residues. Trimming left V 3 bases short and J 5 bases short, with 10 bases between. Germline assignment: CDR1 MNHEY and CDR2 SMNVEV (reference sequence). This CDR3 reads CASSFSNSYGYTF. CDR3 DNA sequence: TGTGCCAGCAGTTTTTCAAACAGTTATGGCTACACCTTC.

The chain couples TRBV30 to TRBJ2-1; D may be TRBD2 (6 bases). This CDR3 comprises 15 residues. From germline, CDR1 is GTSNPN and CDR2 SVGIG (reference sequence). The V end was cut by 4 bases, the J end by 8 bases, with 21 bases between. The CDR3 sequence is CAWNPTAGLMHEQFF. The CDR3, as DNA: TGTGCCTGGAACCCGACAGCCGGACTAATGCATGAGCAGTTCTTC.

The rearrangement links TRBV4-3 to TRBJ2-2; 8 nucleotides match TRBD2. V lost 4 bases and J lost 1; bases outside the gene matches: 5. The CDR3 spans 16 residues. Germline CDR1 reads LGHNA; CDR2 reads YSLEER. The CDR3 reads CASSPRTSLNTGELFF. The CDR3 DNA sequence: TGCGCCAGCAGCCCTCGGACTAGCTTGAACACCGGGGAGCTGTTTTTT.

DNA for the CDR3: TGTGCCAGCAGCGAACGGGACGGAATCGGAGGCTACACCTTC. This translates into CASSERDGIGGYTF. J is TRBJ1-2 and V is TRBV7-9; possible D gene TRBD1, 5 bases. CDR1 and CDR2 (germline): SEHNR, FQNEAQ (reference sequence). Trimming shortened V by 5 bases and J by 8 bases, and 18 bases separated the two germline ends. The CDR3 sequence is 14 residues long.

This clone was detected only a few times. This chain joins TRBV7-2 and TRBJ1-5; D gene ambiguous. Trimming removed 5 bases at V and 1 base at J, with 15 bases between. CDR3 length: 16 residues. Germline CDR1 is SGHTA and CDR2 is FQGNSA. CDR3 sequence reads: CASSPLGGWSNQPQHF. The CDR3 coding sequence is TGTGCCAGCAGCCCTCTCGGTGGTTGGAGCAATCAGCCCCAGCATTTT.

This chain uses TRBV5-5 with TRBJ2-7; D ambiguous. V was shortened by 2 bases and J by 2 bases, with 5 bases between the two germline ends. Per the germline V gene, CDR1 is SGHKS and CDR2 is YYEKEE (reference sequence). The CDR3 consists of 12 residues. The CDR3 loop reads CASSLITYEQYF. In DNA, the CDR3 is TGTGCCAGCAGCTTAATCACCTACGAGCAGTACTTC.

This clone was seen only a few times. The chain is built from TRBV7-3 and TRBJ2-5, with D hard to call. Germline V gives CDR1 SGHTA, CDR2 FQGTGA. The CDR3 runs to 13 residues. The germline V and J ends were trimmed by 1 base and 4 bases, with 7 bases remaining between them. Written as DNA, the CDR3 is TGTGCCAGCAGCTTAAGTTTCACAGAGACCCAGTACTTC. This codes for CASSLSFTETQYF.

The rearrangement uses TRBV7-6 and TRBJ2-5; TRBD1 aligns across 11 bases. This CDR3 is built from 16 residues. The J segment lost 5 bases and the V segment lost 3 bases, leaving 8 bases of the junction unmatched. Germline-derived CDR1 and CDR2 are SGHVS and FNYEAQ. The CDR3 region is CASSFGQGAQGETQYF. CDR3 in DNA: TGTGCCAGCAGCTTCGGACAGGGGGCGCAGGGGGAGACCCAGTACTTC.

The chain uses TRBV19 and TRBJ2-2; 9 bases align to TRBD2. Losses at the gene ends were 9 bases for V and 7 bases for J; bases not matched to a gene: 9. In germline, CDR1 is LNHDA, CDR2 SQIVND (reference sequence). This CDR3 spans 14 amino acids. CDR3 residues: CASGPGTSFGELFF. The CDR3 region has the DNA TGTGCCAGCGGACCCGGGACTAGCTTCGGGGAGCTGTTTTTT.

The chain joins TRBV7-2 to TRBJ1-5; 7 positions match TRBD1. The germline V gene has CDR1 SGHTA and CDR2 FQGNSA. Trimming at V came to 5 bases and at J to 7 bases, leaving 8 bases not matched to a gene. CDR3 length equals 14 residues. CDR3 residues: CASSKRQGRQPQHF. CDR3 nucleotides: TGTGCCAGCAGCAAAAGACAGGGTCGGCAGCCCCAGCATTTT.

V and J are TRBV5-1 and TRBJ2-7; 7 bases map to TRBD2. Germline lookup yields CDR1 SGHRS and CDR2 YFSETQ. The V segment lost 0 bases and the J segment 5 bases; nucleotides outside the gene matches: 11. The CDR3 extends over 16 amino acids. The CDR3 nucleotides are TGCGCCAGCAGCTTGGGGACCCGCCTGGGAGGGGACGAGCAGTACTTC. Protein: CASSLGTRLGGDEQYF.